These T cell receptor beta chains were read from a single sample in a study of T cell responses to AZD1222 COVID-19 vaccine. The method was immunoSEQ multiplex PCR; TCRdb's version includes in-frame clones alone and lacks a portion of them. The data show 150,000 to 200,000 clones, more than 85% seen once. Sequencing was performed on peripheral blood, taken 28 days after the second AZD1222 dose. The receptors come from an adult who received the AZD1222 COVID-19 vaccine. Each CDR3 is given with its conserved first and last residue. D genes are given only for firm matches. For some rows the clone size is stated as once, few or many, or as a class when expanded; others skip it.

v_gene: TRBV4-2; abundance: -; j_gene: TRBJ1-5; d_gene: -; CDR3nt: TGTGCCAGCAGCCAAGAGGTTGCACCCAATCAGCCCCAGCATTTT; CDR3aa: CASSQEVAPNQPQHF
v_gene: TRBV28; abundance: -; j_gene: TRBJ2-7; d_gene: -; CDR3nt: TGTGCCAGCAGTCCCCCGGCCGGGACACCTTGGACTCTGCAGTACTTC; CDR3aa: CASSPPAGTPWTLQYF
v_gene: TRBV5-6; abundance: few; j_gene: TRBJ1-5; d_gene: TRBD1; CDR3nt: TGTGCCAGCAGCCAACTTGACAGGGGGAATCAGCCCCAGCATTTT; CDR3aa: CASSQLDRGNQPQHF
v_gene: TRBV6-5; abundance: -; j_gene: TRBJ2-7; d_gene: TRBD2; CDR3nt: TGTGCCAGCAGTTACTCGGCTAGCGGAGCCTACGAGCAGTACTTC; CDR3aa: CASSYSASGAYEQYF
v_gene: TRBV19; abundance: -; j_gene: TRBJ1-6; d_gene: -; CDR3nt: TGTGCCAGTAGTATCCTACACGGACTCCGAAATTCACCCCTCCACTTT; CDR3aa: CASSILHGLRNSPLHF
v_gene: TRBV19; abundance: -; j_gene: TRBJ1-5; d_gene: TRBD1; CDR3nt: TGTGCCAGTAGTATTCCACAGGGGGCTGGAAGCAATCAGCCCCAGCATTTT; CDR3aa: CASSIPQGAGSNQPQHF
v_gene: TRBV6-1; abundance: once; j_gene: TRBJ2-3; d_gene: -; CDR3nt: TGTGCCAGCAGTGAAAGGGGGGATACTAGCACAGATACGCAGTATTTT; CDR3aa: CASSERGDTSTDTQYF
v_gene: TRBV3-1/TRBV3-2; abundance: -; j_gene: TRBJ2-3; d_gene: TRBD2; CDR3nt: TGTGCCAGCAGCCAAGTCTTAGCGGGAGGCCCCGACACAGATACGCAGTATTTT; CDR3aa: CASSQVLAGGPDTDTQYF
v_gene: TRBV11-2; abundance: -; j_gene: TRBJ2-7; d_gene: -; CDR3nt: TGTGCCAGCACCTTTGGGGGCTACGAGCAGTACTTC; CDR3aa: CASTFGGYEQYF
v_gene: TRBV5-4; abundance: -; j_gene: TRBJ1-2; d_gene: TRBD1; CDR3nt: TGTGCCAGCAGCTCGGCTTTGACAGGGAACTATGGCTACACCTTC; CDR3aa: CASSSALTGNYGYTF
v_gene: TRBV11-2; abundance: -; j_gene: TRBJ1-3; d_gene: -; CDR3nt: TGTGCCAGCAGCTTTTCGGGAGGAAACACCATATATTTT; CDR3aa: CASSFSGGNTIYF
v_gene: TRBV5-1; abundance: once; j_gene: TRBJ1-1; d_gene: -; CDR3nt: TGCGCCAGCAGCTCCTCGACAGGAGAGAACACTGAAGCTTTCTTT; CDR3aa: CASSSSTGENTEAFF
v_gene: TRBV6-5; abundance: -; j_gene: TRBJ1-2; d_gene: -; CDR3nt: TGTGCCAGCAGTCTGTACAGAGGTGATGGCTACACCTTC; CDR3aa: CASSLYRGDGYTF
v_gene: TRBV11-2; abundance: -; j_gene: TRBJ2-3; d_gene: -; CDR3nt: TGTGCCAGCAGCTTAGTGCGAGGACAGCAGTATTTT; CDR3aa: CASSLVRGQQYF
v_gene: TRBV7-2; abundance: -; j_gene: TRBJ1-4; d_gene: -; CDR3nt: TGTGCCAGCAGGCGATACGGGGGGAGCCGGGAAAAACTGTTTTTT; CDR3aa: CASRRYGGSREKLFF
v_gene: TRBV18; abundance: once; j_gene: TRBJ1-4; d_gene: -; CDR3nt: TGTGCCAGCTCACTCATCTTCAGTCTCGGCCCCGGAATGGAAAAACTGTTTTTT; CDR3aa: CASSLIFSLGPGMEKLFF
v_gene: TRBV18; abundance: -; j_gene: TRBJ1-2; d_gene: -; CDR3nt: TGTGCCAGCTCACCGCCCGGGCAGTCCTATGGCTACACCTTC; CDR3aa: CASSPPGQSYGYTF
v_gene: TRBV7-9; abundance: few; j_gene: TRBJ1-2; d_gene: -; CDR3nt: TGTGCCAGCAGCGAGAGCTGGGCAGAAACTAACTATGGCTACACCTTC; CDR3aa: CASSESWAETNYGYTF
v_gene: TRBV5-1; abundance: -; j_gene: TRBJ1-1; d_gene: -; CDR3nt: TGCGCCAGCAGCAGTATACCGGGATCCTTCGCTGAAGCTTTCTTT; CDR3aa: CASSSIPGSFAEAFF
v_gene: TRBV7-2; abundance: -; j_gene: TRBJ2-3; d_gene: TRBD2; CDR3nt: TGTGCCAGCACGTCTACCCAACTAGCGGGAGGGCTGGTAGATACGCAGTATTTT; CDR3aa: CASTSTQLAGGLVDTQYF
v_gene: TRBV3-1/TRBV3-2; abundance: -; j_gene: TRBJ1-1; d_gene: TRBD1; CDR3nt: TGTGCCAGCAGCCGTACCGGACAGGGGAACACTGAAGCTTTCTTT; CDR3aa: CASSRTGQGNTEAFF
v_gene: TRBV7-8; abundance: -; j_gene: TRBJ2-1; d_gene: -; CDR3nt: TGTGCCAGCAGCTTAGGGAGTGCAAGGCAGTTCTTC; CDR3aa: CASSLGSARQFF
v_gene: TRBV7-9; abundance: -; j_gene: TRBJ2-5; d_gene: TRBD1; CDR3nt: TGTGCCAGCAGCTTAGGGGACAGCCTAGTGTACCAAGAGACCCAGTACTTC; CDR3aa: CASSLGDSLVYQETQYF
v_gene: TRBV18; abundance: -; j_gene: TRBJ1-2; d_gene: -; CDR3nt: TGTGCCAGCTCACCACCTGCAGCTAACTATGGCTACACCTTC; CDR3aa: CASSPPAANYGYTF
v_gene: TRBV24-1; abundance: -; j_gene: TRBJ2-5; d_gene: TRBD1; CDR3nt: TGTGCCACCAGTGAACTCACAGGGGATCGAGAGACCCAGTACTTC; CDR3aa: CATSELTGDRETQYF
v_gene: TRBV6-5; abundance: -; j_gene: TRBJ2-3; d_gene: -; CDR3nt: TGTGCCAGCAGTTATCGAGAAGAGGCAGATACGCAGTATTTT; CDR3aa: CASSYREEADTQYF
v_gene: TRBV5-4; abundance: -; j_gene: TRBJ1-3; d_gene: TRBD1; CDR3nt: TGTGCCAGCAGCTTTAGACAGGGGGCCCGCTCTAGAAACACCATATATTTT; CDR3aa: CASSFRQGARSRNTIYF
v_gene: TRBV18; abundance: once; j_gene: TRBJ2-5; d_gene: -; CDR3nt: TGTGCCAGCTCACCCCACAGGCAAGAGACCCAGTACTTC; CDR3aa: CASSPHRQETQYF
v_gene: TRBV5-4; abundance: -; j_gene: TRBJ1-1; d_gene: -; CDR3nt: TGTGCCAGCAGCTTTAAGGGGGGAACTGGAACTGAAGCTTTCTTT; CDR3aa: CASSFKGGTGTEAFF
v_gene: TRBV5-5; abundance: -; j_gene: TRBJ1-2; d_gene: -; CDR3nt: TGTGCCAGCAGCTTGGTCGCGGCCGGTGGCTACACCTTC; CDR3aa: CASSLVAAGGYTF
v_gene: TRBV6-1; abundance: once; j_gene: TRBJ1-4; d_gene: -; CDR3nt: TGTGCCAGCAGTGAAGTGGCCAGGGCAAAGGAAAAACTGTTTTTT; CDR3aa: CASSEVARAKEKLFF
v_gene: TRBV2; abundance: -; j_gene: TRBJ2-7; d_gene: TRBD1; CDR3nt: TGTGCCAACGGGGACAGTTTGGCCTACGAGCAGTACTTC; CDR3aa: CANGDSLAYEQYF
v_gene: TRBV5-5; abundance: -; j_gene: TRBJ1-6; d_gene: -; CDR3nt: TGTGCCAGCAGCTTAGTACCCAGCTCCTATAATTCACCCCTCCACTTT; CDR3aa: CASSLVPSSYNSPLHF
v_gene: TRBV11-2; abundance: -; j_gene: TRBJ1-1; d_gene: TRBD1; CDR3nt: TGTGCCAGCAGCTCTAGACAGGGGAAGACTGAAGCTTTCTTT; CDR3aa: CASSSRQGKTEAFF
v_gene: TRBV7-2; abundance: -; j_gene: TRBJ2-5; d_gene: -; CDR3nt: TGTGCCAGCAGCTTATCCTACAAAGAGACCCAGTACTTC; CDR3aa: CASSLSYKETQYF
v_gene: TRBV7-8; abundance: -; j_gene: TRBJ1-1; d_gene: -; CDR3nt: TGTGCCAGCAGCATGGGACAACTCAACATGAACACTGAAGCTTTCTTT; CDR3aa: CASSMGQLNMNTEAFF